This passage covers 14 T cell receptor beta chains from one sample sequenced in a study of control samples from healthy donors and cancer patients. Using immunoSEQ multiplex PCR, the repertoire was profiled, and TCRdb retains in-frame clones only, with some absent. Here the sample spans about 130,000 clones, approximately 90% being singletons. Material: blood. These receptors all come from a man aged 18 to 30 in good health.

This clone has a handful of counts. CDR3 sequence: CASNPLAGGPYGEQFF. In nucleotides, the CDR3 is TGTGCCAGCAACCCTCTAGCGGGGGGGCCGTACGGTGAGCAGTTCTTC. V gene TRBV27 combines with J gene TRBJ2-1; 12 bases are a match to TRBD2. V trimming: 7 bases; J trimming: 9 bases; junction bases outside the gene matches: 13. The CDR3 runs to 16 residues. CDR1 is MNHEY and CDR2 is SMNVEV in the germline V gene (reference sequence).

The chain uses TRBV5-1 and TRBJ2-7; D possibly uses TRBD1 or TRBD2 (6 bases each). This CDR3 is 13 amino acids long. Germline loops: CDR1 SGHRS, CDR2 YFSETQ. V lost 2 bases to trimming and J lost 6 bases, with 12 bases between them. The CDR3 loop reads CASSFNEGGEQYF. The CDR3 bases are TGCGCCAGCAGCTTTAATGAGGGGGGCGAGCAGTACTTC.

The chain links TRBV9 to TRBJ2-2, with D maybe TRBD2 (6 bases). Per germline, CDR1 SGDLS and CDR2 YYNGEE. The CDR3 totals 15 residues. V dropped 3 bases and J dropped 3 bases, with 12 bases sitting between them. This chain's CDR3 is CASSAGDHHTGELFF. In DNA, the CDR3 is TGTGCCAGCAGCGCGGGGGACCACCACACCGGGGAGCTGTTTTTT.

The chain joins TRBV6-6 to TRBJ1-6, with D possibly being TRBD1 (6 bases). CDR3 length: 14 amino acids. Trimming removed 6 bases from V and 14 bases from J, with 20 bases in between. Germline CDR1 and CDR2: MNHNY and SVGAGI (reference sequence). For the CDR3, the DNA is TGTGCCAGCAGGCCGGGGGGTGGGACACTCACCCTCCACTTT. Translated, it gives CASRPGGGTLTLHF.

This chain links TRBV19 with TRBJ1-1; 10 nucleotides match TRBD1. V dropped 4 bases and J dropped 8; count of bases not matched to a gene: 7. Germline-derived CDR1 and CDR2 are LNHDA and SQIVND (reference sequence). CDR3 size: 14 residues. The CDR3 DNA reads TGTGCCAGTAGTACCGGACAGGGGGTTGTAGAAGCTTTCTTT. Protein: CASSTGQGVVEAFF.

CDR3 in DNA: TGTGCCAGCAGCCCCGGGACGAGGACTAATGAAAAACTGTTTTTT. This codes for CASSPGTRTNEKLFF. The rearrangement uses TRBV7-2 and TRBJ1-4; a weak D match, TRBD1 (5 bases). CDR1 and CDR2 from the germline V gene are SGHTA and FQGNSA. The CDR3 consists of 15 residues. V dropped 5 bases and J dropped 2 bases, with 12 bases sitting between them.

The chain employs TRBV2 and TRBJ2-1; D perhaps matches TRBD2 (5 bases). The germline V and J ends were trimmed by 10 bases and 7 bases, with 20 bases remaining between them. Per germline, CDR1 SNHLY and CDR2 FYNNEI. The CDR3 length is 14 residues. The CDR3 nucleotides are TGTGCCACAGCACGGCAGGACTTTGTGAATGAGCAGTTCTTC. Its protein product is CATARQDFVNEQFF.

The rearrangement joins TRBV19 to TRBJ1-1; tentatively, D is TRBD1 (5 bases). Per the germline V gene, CDR1 is LNHDA and CDR2 is SQIVND (reference sequence). V was cut by 0 bases and J by 2 bases, with 16 bases left in between. The length of the CDR3 is 17 residues. The chain's CDR3 is CASSIDPRQGENTEAFF. CDR3 bases: TGTGCCAGTAGTATAGACCCCAGGCAGGGCGAAAACACTGAAGCTTTCTTT.

The V call is TRBV14, the J call TRBJ2-7; D is unresolved. There are 12 residues in the CDR3. Trimming stripped 6 bases from V and 4 bases from J, with 10 bases between. Germline V lookup: CDR1 SGHDN, CDR2 FVKESK. CDR3 amino acids: CASSKTRYEQYF. CDR3 coding DNA: TGTGCCAGCAGTAAGACACGATACGAGCAGTACTTC.

This clone was counted only a few times. The gene calls are TRBV20-1 and TRBJ1-1; D remains unclear. CDR1 and CDR2 from the germline V gene are DFQATT and SNEGSKA (reference sequence). V dropped 3 bases and J dropped 1 base, with 9 bases sitting between them. The CDR3 sequence is 13 residues long. The CDR3 DNA is TGCAGTGCTAGTGCTCCGGAGAACACTGAAGCTTTCTTT. Translated: CSASAPENTEAFF.

This chain links TRBV12-5 with TRBJ1-4; 8 bases align to TRBD1. The junction had 6 bases not matched to a gene; V was cut back by 0 bases and J by 6 bases. This CDR3 spans 16 amino acids. CDR1 is LGHNT and CDR2 is FRNRAP in the germline V gene. The CDR3 is CASGLVLGGQDEKLFF. CDR3 coding DNA: TGTGCTAGTGGTTTGGTACTTGGGGGACAGGATGAAAAACTGTTTTTT.

The V gene is TRBV5-4, the J gene TRBJ2-1; TRBD2 aligns across 9 bases. Germline CDR1 reads SGHNT; CDR2 reads YYREEE (reference sequence). The CDR3 extends over 16 amino acids. V lost 4 bases and J lost 7; bases outside the gene matches: 12. CDR3 protein: CASSPSSGEGENEQFF. The CDR3 DNA is TGTGCCAGCAGCCCATCTAGCGGGGAGGGGGAAAATGAGCAGTTCTTC.

The rearrangement links TRBV6-4 to TRBJ2-1; 9 bases match TRBD1. V was clipped by 3 bases and J by 3 bases; unmatched bases: 3. Per the germline V gene, CDR1 is MRHNA and CDR2 is SNTAGT. This CDR3 is built from 15 residues. The CDR3 DNA reads as TGTGCCAGCAGTGATGAGACAGGGGGCTACAATGAGCAGTTCTTC. This sequence encodes CASSDETGGYNEQFF.

The sample holds one count of this clone. The chain joins TRBV12-5 to TRBJ1-5, with 7 bases lining up with TRBD1. J was trimmed by 1 base and V by 1 base; bases with no gene match: 1. Germline V gives CDR1 LGHNT, CDR2 FRNRAP. This CDR3 spans 15 amino acids. CDR3 sequence (DNA): TGTGCTAGTGGTTTGGCAGGGGGGAGCAATCAGCCCCAGCATTTT. This gives the protein CASGLAGGSNQPQHF.